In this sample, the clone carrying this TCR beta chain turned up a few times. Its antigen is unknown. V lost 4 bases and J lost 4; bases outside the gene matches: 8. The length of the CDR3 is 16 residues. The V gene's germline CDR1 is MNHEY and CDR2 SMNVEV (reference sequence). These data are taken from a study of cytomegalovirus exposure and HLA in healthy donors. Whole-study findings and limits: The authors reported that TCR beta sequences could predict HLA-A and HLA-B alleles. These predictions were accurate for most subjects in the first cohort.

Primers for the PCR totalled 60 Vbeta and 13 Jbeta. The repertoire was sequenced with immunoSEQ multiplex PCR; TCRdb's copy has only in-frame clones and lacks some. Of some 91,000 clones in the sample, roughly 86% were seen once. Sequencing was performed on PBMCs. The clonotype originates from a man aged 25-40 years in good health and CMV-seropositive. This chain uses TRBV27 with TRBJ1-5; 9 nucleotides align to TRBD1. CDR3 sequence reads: CASSYHGTGWNQPQHF. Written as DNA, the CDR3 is TGTGCCAGCAGTTACCACGGGACAGGGTGGAATCAGCCCCAGCATTTT.